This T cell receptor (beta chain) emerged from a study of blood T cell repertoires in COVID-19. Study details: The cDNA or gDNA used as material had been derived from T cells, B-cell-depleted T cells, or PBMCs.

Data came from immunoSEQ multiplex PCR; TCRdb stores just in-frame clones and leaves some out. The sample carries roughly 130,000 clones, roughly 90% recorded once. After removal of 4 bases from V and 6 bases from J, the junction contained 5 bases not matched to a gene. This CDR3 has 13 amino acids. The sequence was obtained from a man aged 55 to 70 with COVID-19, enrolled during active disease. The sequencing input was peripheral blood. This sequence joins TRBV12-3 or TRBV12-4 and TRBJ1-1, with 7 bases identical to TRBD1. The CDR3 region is CASSSHTGAEAFF. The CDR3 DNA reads TGTGCCAGCAGTTCACACACAGGGGCTGAAGCTTTCTTT.